Presented here are 21 T cell receptor beta chains from one specimen sequenced in a study of blood T cell repertoires in COVID-19. The protocol was immunoSEQ multiplex PCR, while the TCRdb copy is restricted to in-frame clones and leaves out a portion. Among 210,000 or so clones, roughly 80% were seen once, and the ten largest hold about 5%. The sample consisted of peripheral blood. The receptors shown here come from a human donor in a cohort sampled during active COVID-19.

The J gene is TRBJ1-5, the V gene TRBV28; D uncertain. Germline values: CDR1 MDHEN, CDR2 SYDVKM. This CDR3 has 15 amino acids. V lost 5 bases and J lost 4, with 15 bases in between. The CDR3 loop reads CASSAVGRVNQPQHF. DNA for the CDR3: TGTGCCAGCAGTGCCGTGGGGAGAGTGAATCAGCCCCAGCATTTT. The entire variable domain, with the rest obtained from reference TRBV28 and TRBJ1-5, is as follows: DVKVTQSSRYLVKRTGEKVFLECVQDMDHENMFWYRQDPGLGLRLIYFSYDVKMKEKGDIPEGYSVSREKKERFSLILESASTNQTSMYLCASSAVGRVNQPQHFGDGTRLSIL.

CDR3 sequence: CASSRTRGLNTEAFF. CDR3 sequence (DNA): TGTGCCAGTAGTAGGACCCGGGGTTTGAACACTGAAGCTTTCTTT. The gene calls are TRBV19 and TRBJ1-1; D gene unclear. The V gene lost 4 bases and the J gene lost 0 bases, with 12 bases spanning the gap. There are 15 residues in the CDR3. The germline CDR1 and CDR2 sequences are LNHDA and SQIVND (reference sequence).

For this clone: The same CDR3 is also encoded by other DNA sequences in this sample. The rearrangement joins TRBV7-9 to TRBJ1-1, with D uncertain. This CDR3 comprises 13 residues. V was trimmed by 1 base and J by 1 base, leaving 4 bases between them. CDR1 is SEHNR and CDR2 is FQNEAQ in the germline V gene (reference sequence). The CDR3 sequence: CASSLDRNTEAFF. DNA of the CDR3: TGTGCCAGCAGCTTAGATCGGAACACTGAAGCTTTCTTT. Supplemented by reference TRBV7-9 and TRBJ1-1, the full variable domain reads DTGVSQNPRHKITKRGQNVTFRCDPISEHNRLYWYRQTLGQGPEFLTYFQNEAQLEKSRLLSDRFSAERPKGSFSTLEIQRTEQGDSAMYLCASSLDRNTEAFFGQGTRLTVV.

The rearrangement links TRBV5-5 to TRBJ1-5; D call uncertain. Germline V gene sequence: CDR1 SGHKS, CDR2 YYEKEE (reference sequence). The ends were cut back, 4 bases at V and 1 base at J, with 21 bases in the middle. The CDR3 has 18 amino acids. CDR3 DNA: TGTGCCAGCAGCCCAATGGTGGGCGGGGTCGGGAGCAATCAGCCCCAGCATTTT. Translated: CASSPMVGGVGSNQPQHF.

This clone was found a few times. The chain links TRBV7-2 to TRBJ2-7, with TRBD2 matching 7 bases. Germline CDR1 SGHTA, CDR2 FQGNSA. The trim removed 3 bases at V and 6 bases at J, leaving 11 bases unmatched. The CDR3 consists of 15 residues. The CDR3, as DNA: TGTGCCAGCAGCTTGTGGAGCGGGAAAGAGTCCGAGCAGTACTTC. Translation gives CASSLWSGKESEQYF.

The rearrangement joins TRBV24-1 to TRBJ1-5; TRBD1 matches 9 bases. With V trimmed by 7 bases and J by 4 bases, 4 bases remained unmatched. The CDR3 length is 14 residues. Germline V gene data show CDR1 as KGHDR and CDR2 as SFDVKD. The CDR3 region is CATRDRGGNQPQHF. The CDR3 DNA reads TGTGCCACCAGGGACAGGGGAGGGAATCAGCCCCAGCATTTT.

This chain connects TRBV19 to TRBJ1-5, with D perhaps matching TRBD1 (6 bases). The CDR3 totals 17 residues. Germline CDR1 LNHDA, CDR2 SQIVND (reference sequence). The germline V and J ends were trimmed by 2 bases and 4 bases, with 18 bases remaining between them. The CDR3 region has the DNA TGTGCCAGTAGTATAAGGGGCACAGGGAACTCGAATCAGCCCCAGCATTTT. Its translation: CASSIRGTGNSNQPQHF.

The J gene is TRBJ2-7, the V gene TRBV5-4, with 9 bases lining up with TRBD1. Trimming took 7 bases from V and 5 from J; bases not matched to a gene: 16. The CDR3 loop spans 16 amino acids. The V gene's germline CDR1 is SGHNT and CDR2 YYREEE (reference sequence). The DNA of the CDR3 is TGTGCCAGCTATCGATTATCTGGGACAGGGAACGACGAGCAGTACTTC. Translation gives CASYRLSGTGNDEQYF.

A remark on this clone: Other nucleotide sequences from this sample produce the same CDR3. J is TRBJ1-5 and V is TRBV11-2; D call uncertain. Germline loops: CDR1 SGHAT, CDR2 FQNNGV. The CDR3 runs to 13 residues. V lost 0 bases and J 4 bases, leaving 4 bases between the germline ends. The CDR3 region has the DNA TGTGCCAGCAGCTTAGACAGGAATCAGCCCCAGCATTTT. Residues: CASSLDRNQPQHF.

Written as DNA, the CDR3 is TGCGCCAGCAGCGCAGCAGATACGCAGTATTTT. Its protein product is CASSAADTQYF. The V and J genes are TRBV4-3 and TRBJ2-3; no clear D gene. This CDR3 is built from 11 residues. The germline V gene encodes CDR1 LGHNA and CDR2 YSLEER. The V gene lost 5 bases and the J gene lost 4 bases, with 4 bases spanning the gap.

This clone appeared a few times. V gene TRBV4-2 combines with J gene TRBJ1-4; D is undetermined. Germline V CDR1 and CDR2: LGHNA, YNFKEQ. The CDR3 sequence is 15 residues long. Trimming removed 1 base at V and 0 bases at J, with 6 bases between. In DNA form, the CDR3 reads TGTGCCAGCAGCCAAGTTCGGGCAACTAATGAAAAACTGTTTTTT. As protein: CASSQVRATNEKLFF.

The chain links TRBV20-1 to TRBJ1-5; 8 nucleotides agree with TRBD1. The V and J ends lost 3 bases and 4 bases, in that order; junction bases with no gene match: 5. This CDR3 comprises 14 residues. Germline-derived CDR1 and CDR2 are DFQATT and SNEGSKA (reference sequence). The CDR3 nucleotides read TGCAGTGCTAGTGTTGGACAGGGTAATCAGCCCCAGCATTTT. The encoded protein is CSASVGQGNQPQHF.

The chain combines TRBV18 with TRBJ1-2, with D possibly TRBD1 on 6 matching bases. Looked up from germline, CDR1 is KGHSH and CDR2 is LQKENI. The CDR3 extends over 14 amino acids. Trimming pared 6 bases from V and 0 bases from J, leaving 11 bases between. In nucleotides, the CDR3 is TGTGCCAGCTCCCTCCGGGACACTAACTATGGCTACACCTTC. This gives the protein CASSLRDTNYGYTF. The complete variable domain, with remaining parts taken from reference TRBV18 and TRBJ1-2, reads NAGVMQNPRHLVRRRGQEARLRCSPMKGHSHVYWYRQLPEEGLKFMVYLQKENIIDESGMPKERFSAEFPKEGPSILRIQQVVRGDSAAYFCASSLRDTNYGYTFGSGTRLTVV.

Only one count was recorded for this clone. Here the CDR3 DNA reads TGTGCCAGCAGTTTATGGGACAGGGGGGTTGAGACCCAGTACTTC. It yields the protein CASSLWDRGVETQYF. The V and J genes are TRBV27 and TRBJ2-5; 11 bases line up with TRBD1. The CDR3 has 15 amino acids. Trimming cost V 1 base and J 5 bases; bases outside gene matches: 3. From germline, CDR1 is MNHEY and CDR2 SMNVEV (reference sequence).

J is TRBJ2-7 and V is TRBV5-6; 8 bases are shared with TRBD2. From germline, CDR1 is SGHDT and CDR2 YYEEEE. After removal of 4 bases from V and 3 bases from J, the junction contained 12 bases not matched to a gene. The CDR3 spans 16 residues. CDR3 region: CASSPSGGGRNYEQYF. In nucleotides, the CDR3 is TGTGCCAGCAGCCCCTCTGGCGGCGGGAGGAACTACGAGCAGTACTTC.

The chain uses TRBV7-2 and TRBJ2-3, with D maybe TRBD1 (5 bases). In germline, CDR1 is SGHTA, CDR2 FQGNSA. The V and J ends lost 1 base and 6 bases respectively, with 11 bases between them. The CDR3 is 14 residues long. CDR3 bases: TGTGCCAGCAGCTTAGGGGCAGGGTCGGATACGCAGTATTTT. Its protein product is CASSLGAGSDTQYF.

The DNA of the CDR3 is TGTGCCAGCAGCTTTGTAGCGGCCTCCTACAATGAGCAGTTCTTC. It is translated as CASSFVAASYNEQFF. The rearrangement links TRBV5-6 to TRBJ2-1; a weak D match, TRBD2 (6 bases). CDR1 and CDR2 from the germline V gene are SGHDT and YYEEEE. The CDR3 runs to 15 residues. Trimming stripped 2 bases from V and 0 bases from J, with 9 bases between. Supplemented by reference TRBV5-6 and TRBJ2-1, the full variable domain reads DAGVTQSPTHLIKTRGQQVTLRCSPKSGHDTVSWYQQALGQGPQFIFQYYEEEERQRGNFPDRFSGHQFPNYSSELNVNALLLGDSALYLCASSFVAASYNEQFFGPGTRLTVL.

CDR3 in amino acids: CASSQNLGTGLGENTIYF. CDR3 coding DNA: TGCGCCAGCAGCCAAAACCTAGGGACAGGTTTGGGCGAGAACACCATATATTTT. The chain combines TRBV4-3 with TRBJ1-3, with TRBD1 identical over 8 bases. The CDR3 sequence is 18 residues long. In germline, CDR1 is LGHNA, CDR2 YSLEER. V lost 2 bases, J lost 7 bases, and 16 bases stayed unmatched.

The J gene is TRBJ2-6, the V gene TRBV5-4; 12 bases are shared with TRBD1. There are 17 residues in the CDR3. The germline CDR1 and CDR2 sequences are SGHNT and YYREEE (reference sequence). V was clipped by 6 bases and J by 4 bases; unmatched bases: 8. As DNA, the CDR3 is TGTGCCAGCACCGGGACAGGGGGCTCTTTGGGGGCCAACGTCCTGACTTTC. Translated: CASTGTGGSLGANVLTF.

The chain uses TRBV6-2 or TRBV6-3 and TRBJ2-7; TRBD1 might be the D (6 bases). Trimming cost V 5 bases and J 5 bases, with 19 bases left between them. Germline loops: CDR1 MNHEY, CDR2 SVGEGT. The CDR3 has 15 residues. This CDR3 reads CASSTTGRYFHEQYF. CDR3 nucleotide sequence: TGTGCCAGCAGTACAACAGGGAGATATTTTCACGAGCAGTACTTC.

The rearrangement uses TRBV19 and TRBJ2-1; 9 positions match TRBD1. The germline V gene encodes CDR1 LNHDA and CDR2 SQIVND (reference sequence). This CDR3 comprises 14 residues. The J segment lost 8 bases and the V segment lost 5 bases, leaving 7 bases of the junction unmatched. CDR3: CASSGGTGLDEQFF. The CDR3 region has the DNA TGTGCCAGTAGTGGGGGGACAGGGCTCGATGAGCAGTTCTTC. Full variable domain (missing parts from reference TRBV19 and TRBJ2-1): DGGITQSPKYLFRKEGQNVTLSCEQNLNHDAMYWYRQDPGQGLRLIYYSQIVNDFQKGDIAEGYSVSREKKESFPLTVTSAQKNPTAFYLCASSGGTGLDEQFFGPGTRLTVL.